The entry below gives a single TCR beta chain sequence along with its context. Its specificity is not known. This entry comes from a study of CD4 T cells in relation to SARS-CoV-2 and coronaviruses. Background on the study: TCR beta CDR3s were sequenced after approximately nine-day antigen culture of PBMCs. Study results and limitations: About 65% of donors had memory CD4+ clonotypes crossrecognizing SARS-CoV-2 and common cold coronavirus spike.

Trimming cost V 0 bases and J 3 bases; bases outside gene matches: 6. The CDR3 runs 17 residues. CDR1 is SGHNT, CDR2 YYREEE, per germline (reference sequence). Cryopreserved PBMCs were CD4-enriched, then split into naive and memory cells. Some clones are missing from TCRdb's copy, which holds only in-frame ones; the method was immunoSEQ multiplex PCR. The sample has about 36,000 clones; around 85% are singletons. The rearrangement joins TRBV5-4 to TRBJ2-7, with 13 positions matching TRBD2. This sequence was found in an adult with COVID-19. The sample comprised naive CD4+ T cells from PBMCs, cultured in vitro. Subset indicated: naive CD4+ T cells isolated by negative enrichment. The CDR3 DNA is TGTGCCAGCAGCTTGGAGGGAGGACTAGCGGGAGTCTACGAGCAGTACTTC. Translating gives CASSLEGGLAGVYEQYF.